This T cell receptor (beta chain) was sequenced for a study of control samples from healthy donors and cancer patients. This CDR3 contains 16 residues. Germline CDR1 and CDR2: ENHRY and SYGVKD. V was cut by 5 bases and J by 2 bases, with 18 bases left in between. Method: immunoSEQ multiplex PCR; TCRdb's copy keeps in-frame clones and lacks some. The table has 120,000 to 150,000 clones, roughly nine tenths seen once. The material sequenced was blood. The J gene is TRBJ1-2, the V gene TRBV10-3; D uncertain. This clonotype was obtained from a man aged 18 to 29 in good health. This CDR3 reads CAISPWQTQMNYGYTF. The CDR3 DNA reads as TGTGCCATCAGTCCATGGCAGACCCAAATGAACTATGGCTACACCTTC.